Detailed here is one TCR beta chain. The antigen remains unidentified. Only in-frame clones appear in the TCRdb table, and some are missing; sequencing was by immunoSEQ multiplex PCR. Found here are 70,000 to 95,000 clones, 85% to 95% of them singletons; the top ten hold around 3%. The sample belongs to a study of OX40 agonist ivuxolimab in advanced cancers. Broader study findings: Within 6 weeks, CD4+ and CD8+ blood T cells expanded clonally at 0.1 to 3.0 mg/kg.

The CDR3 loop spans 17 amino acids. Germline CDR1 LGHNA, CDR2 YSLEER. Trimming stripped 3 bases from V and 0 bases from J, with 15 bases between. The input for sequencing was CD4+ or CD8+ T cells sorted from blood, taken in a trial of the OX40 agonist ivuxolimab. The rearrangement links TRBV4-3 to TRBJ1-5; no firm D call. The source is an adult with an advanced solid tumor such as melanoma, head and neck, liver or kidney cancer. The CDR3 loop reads CASSQDSISRSNQPQHF. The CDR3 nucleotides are TGCGCCAGCAGCCAGGACTCCATAAGTCGTAGCAATCAGCCCCAGCATTTT.